This T cell receptor (beta chain) originates from a study of blood T cell repertoires in COVID-19. For the study at large: In each case, the material was cDNA or gDNA derived from T cells, B-cell-depleted T cells, or PBMCs.

CDR3 length equals 14 residues. The V gene lost 0 bases and the J gene lost 8 bases, with 13 bases spanning the gap. Germline V lookup: CDR1 SGHAT, CDR2 FQNNGV. This table comes from immunoSEQ multiplex PCR, and its TCRdb copy is limited to in-frame clones, with some not included. The profile covers 50,000 to 65,000 clones, with roughly 76% appearing a single time and about 5.4% taken by the ten largest. This clone came up once. The chain uses TRBV11-2 and TRBJ1-2; D is unclear. The source is a woman between 55 and 75 years old with acute or convalescent COVID-19. Sequenced: peripheral blood. The CDR3 spells CASSLDMVGRGYTF. CDR3 DNA: TGTGCCAGCAGCTTAGATATGGTGGGGAGAGGCTACACCTTC. Full variable domain (remainder filled in from reference TRBV11-2 and TRBJ1-2): EAGVAQSPRYKIIEKRQSVAFWCNPISGHATLYWYQQILGQGPKLLIQFQNNGVVDDSQLPKDRFSAERLKGVDSTLKIQPAKLEDSAVYLCASSLDMVGRGYTFGSGTRLTVV.